This T cell receptor beta chain emerged from a study of blood T cell repertoires in COVID-19. Looking at the study overall: COVID-19 samples collected from the United States, Italy and Spain covered acute and convalescent phases. Sources were T cells, B-cell-depleted T cells, or PBMCs; the material itself was cDNA or gDNA.

Study processing details: Reference gene primer amplification gave nucleated cell count estimates. TCRdb's table, derived via immunoSEQ multiplex PCR, lists solely in-frame clones and lacks some. V, J and clone size reflect that table, while D and trimming were determined from the DNA. The profile shows about 410,000 clones, roughly 89% of them singletons. This CDR3 region has 14 residues. V was pared by 7 bases and J by 7 bases, with 20 bases between. Germline loops: CDR1 LNHDA, CDR2 SQIVND (reference sequence). The V call is TRBV19, the J call TRBJ2-7; D remains unclear. Specimen: peripheral blood. The receptor comes from a woman in her 30s with active or convalescent COVID-19. In DNA form, the CDR3 reads TGTGCCAGTACCATCGGTTTCCCCTCGCGTGAGCAGTACTTC. It specifies CASTIGFPSREQYF. Full variable domain (rest looked up from reference TRBV19 and TRBJ2-7): DGGITQSPKYLFRKEGQNVTLSCEQNLNHDAMYWYRQDPGQGLRLIYYSQIVNDFQKGDIAEGYSVSREKKESFPLTVTSAQKNPTAFYLCASTIGFPSREQYFGPGTRLTVT.